What follows is one T cell receptor beta chain and its context. Its antigen is not identified. The PCR employed 60 Vbeta primers together with 13 Jbeta primers. Repertoires were generated with immunoSEQ multiplex PCR, while TCRdb's copy carries only in-frame clones and drops some. The sample shows about 110,000 clones, roughly 69% of them seen only once. These data are taken from a study of cytomegalovirus exposure and HLA in healthy donors. The donors gave bone marrow, and they were healthy. Study-wide results and limits: Rarity marked most TCR sequences, yet some public TCRs occurred in many donors. Most CMV-associated TCR beta chains appeared HLA-restricted in a later analysis.

The TCR comes from a woman aged 70-85 years in good health and CMV-seropositive. Material: PBMCs.

Here the CDR3 reads CAWRAQAVSGYTF. The DNA of the CDR3 is TGTGCCTGGAGGGCACAGGCGGTATCTGGCTACACCTTC. V usage is TRBV30 and J usage is TRBJ1-2; possibly TRBD1 for D (5 bases). The V gene's germline CDR1 is GTSNPN and CDR2 SVGIG (reference sequence). V dropped 3 bases and J dropped 7 bases, with 15 bases sitting between them. The CDR3 spans 13 residues.